These 31 T cell receptor beta chains originate from one sample sequenced in a study of cytomegalovirus exposure and HLA in healthy donors. PCR used 60 Vbeta primers and 13 Jbeta primers. Generated by immunoSEQ multiplex PCR, the TCRdb table keeps only in-frame clones and is missing some. The data contain about 85,000 clones, more than 60% of them singletons. Material: PBMCs. Every receptor here comes from a boy aged 5-17 years in good health and CMV-seronegative.

The chain combines TRBV10-3 with TRBJ2-7; D might be TRBD2 (6 bases). Germline loops: CDR1 ENHRY, CDR2 SYGVKD. V shed 4 bases and J shed 5 bases, with 9 bases lying between them. CDR3 length equals 12 residues. In nucleotides, the CDR3 is TGTGCCATCAGTGCCCGCGGGAACGAGCAGTACTTC. The encoded protein is CAISARGNEQYF.

The sample holds one count of this clone. The J gene is TRBJ1-1, the V gene TRBV14, with no clear D. Looked up from germline, CDR1 is SGHDN and CDR2 is FVKESK. V shed 0 bases and J shed 0 bases, with 11 bases lying between them. The CDR3 loop spans 16 amino acids. The CDR3 DNA follows: TGTGCCAGCAGCCAAGATATAGGCGGGATGAACACTGAAGCTTTCTTT. This gives the protein CASSQDIGGMNTEAFF.

For this clone: Within the sample, other DNA sequences also encode this same CDR3. This sequence joins TRBV27 and TRBJ2-7; 7 bases fit TRBD1. CDR3 length: 14 residues. Germline values: CDR1 MNHEY, CDR2 SMNVEV (reference sequence). J lost 1 base, V lost 0 bases, and 0 bases had no gene match. The CDR3 sequence: CASSLSTGSYEQYF. The CDR3 DNA follows: TGTGCCAGCAGTTTATCGACAGGGTCCTACGAGCAGTACTTC.

The gene calls are TRBV29-1 and TRBJ1-1, with D possibly TRBD1 on 5 matching bases. Germline CDR1 and CDR2: SQVTM and ANQGSEA. V shed 4 bases and J shed 8 bases, with 17 bases lying between them. This CDR3 comprises 13 residues. In DNA, the CDR3 is TGCAGCGTTGGTTCCCCAGGGTCGGTAGAAGCTTTCTTT. This sequence encodes CSVGSPGSVEAFF.

This clone was seen a handful of times. The gene calls are TRBV15 and TRBJ2-5; 8 positions match TRBD1. V was clipped by 0 bases and J by 7 bases; unmatched bases: 19. The CDR3 spans 19 residues. The V gene's germline CDR1 is LNHNV and CDR2 YYDKDF (reference sequence). CDR3 loop: CATSRDSAGGEYEYGTQYF. CDR3 bases: TGTGCCACCAGCAGAGATTCGGCAGGGGGCGAATACGAGTACGGGACCCAGTACTTC.

The chain has TRBV9 and TRBJ2-7, with 10 nucleotides matching TRBD1. After removal of 3 bases from V and 5 bases from J, the junction contained 5 bases not matched to a gene. The CDR3 has 14 amino acids. In germline, CDR1 is SGDLS, CDR2 YYNGEE. CDR3 DNA: TGTGCCAGCAGCGAAGGGACAGGGGCCCACGAGCAGTACTTC. Residues: CASSEGTGAHEQYF.

The chain employs TRBV30 and TRBJ1-6; no clear D. Germline loops: CDR1 GTSNPN, CDR2 SVGIG (reference sequence). Deletions cut 0 bases from V and 13 bases from J, with 13 bases between. The CDR3 loop spans 13 amino acids. CDR3 in amino acids: CAWSVSSINPLHF. CDR3 DNA sequence: TGTGCCTGGAGTGTATCCAGTATCAACCCCCTCCACTTT.

The rearrangement links TRBV28 to TRBJ1-2, with TRBD1 matching 8 bases. Germline CDR1 and CDR2: MDHEN and SYDVKM. The CDR3 is 17 amino acids. J lost 4 bases, V lost 2 bases, and 12 bases had no gene match. The CDR3 nucleotides read TGTGCCAGCAGTTTAAATGTCGGGGGCAGGGGGCTCTATGGCTACACCTTC. Its translation: CASSLNVGGRGLYGYTF.

The chain links TRBV6-5 to TRBJ1-5, with 10 bases that match TRBD1. J gave up 2 bases and V 3 bases, and 1 base lay outside the gene matches. The CDR3 loop spans 15 amino acids. Germline V CDR1 and CDR2: MNHEY, SVGAGI. CDR3 DNA: TGTGCCAGCAGTTATGGGACAGGGGGCAATCAGCCCCAGCATTTT. Encoded protein: CASSYGTGGNQPQHF.

The genes are TRBV25-1 and TRBJ1-2, with 12 bases identical to TRBD1. The germline V gene encodes CDR1 MGHDK and CDR2 SYGVNS. Germline trimming cut 6 bases from V and 8 bases from J; bases unmatched to any gene: 7. The CDR3 has 14 residues. The CDR3 sequence: CASSRGTGGTGYTF. The DNA for the CDR3 is TGTGCCAGCAGCAGAGGGACAGGGGGCACGGGCTACACCTTC.

The rearrangement links TRBV9 to TRBJ2-5; TRBD1 agrees at 11 bases. The CDR3 length is 15 residues. The V gene end was trimmed by 4 bases and the J gene end by 5 bases; junction bases not matched to a gene: 7. Germline V gene sequence: CDR1 SGDLS, CDR2 YYNGEE. In DNA, the CDR3 is TGTGCCAGCAGCATGGGACAGGGGGTGGGGGAGACCCAGTACTTC. It is translated as CASSMGQGVGETQYF.

This CDR3 reads CATSGTAHYGYTF. The CDR3 DNA reads TGTGCCACCTCCGGGACAGCGCACTATGGCTACACCTTC. The V call is TRBV15, the J call TRBJ1-2; 7 positions agree with TRBD1. CDR3 length equals 13 residues. Germline V gene sequence: CDR1 LNHNV, CDR2 YYDKDF (reference sequence). The J segment lost 3 bases and the V segment lost 8 bases, leaving 6 bases of the junction unmatched.

The genes are TRBV18 and TRBJ2-7, with TRBD1 matching over 9 bases. V was clipped by 3 bases and J by 5 bases; unmatched bases: 5. The CDR3 spans 14 residues. Looked up from germline, CDR1 is KGHSH and CDR2 is LQKENI. The CDR3 region is CASSPGTGLNEQYF. In nucleotides, the CDR3 is TGTGCCAGCTCACCCGGGACAGGGTTGAACGAGCAGTACTTC.

This clone was picked up a small number of times. The chain recombines TRBV6-5 with TRBJ1-1; D call uncertain. Germline-derived CDR1 and CDR2 are MNHEY and SVGAGI. The CDR3 spans 15 residues. V lost 0 bases and J lost 4, with 12 bases in between. DNA for the CDR3: TGTGCCAGCAGTTACTCGGGGATAGGGAGCACTGAAGCTTTCTTT. Amino acid sequence: CASSYSGIGSTEAFF.

V is TRBV4-3 and J is TRBJ2-7, with 8 bases fitting TRBD2. This CDR3 is built from 16 residues. Germline V lookup: CDR1 LGHNA, CDR2 YSLEER. J lost 2 bases, V lost 0 bases, and 6 bases had no gene match. DNA of the CDR3: TGCGCCAGCAGCCAAGATAAACAGCGGGGGACCTACGAGCAGTACTTC. It codes for CASSQDKQRGTYEQYF.

J is TRBJ1-5 and V is TRBV27; maybe TRBD1 (6 bases). The germline V and J ends were trimmed by 9 bases and 7 bases, with 19 bases remaining between them. Looked up from germline, CDR1 is MNHEY and CDR2 is SMNVEV (reference sequence). The CDR3 loop spans 14 amino acids. CDR3 in DNA: TGTGCCAGTTCGGCAGGGGCATCGGGACAGCCCCAGCATTTT. It codes for CASSAGASGQPQHF.

V is TRBV30 and J is TRBJ2-7, with D hard to call. V lost 3 bases to trimming and J lost 6 bases, with 9 bases between them. This CDR3 region has 11 residues. From germline, CDR1 is GTSNPN and CDR2 SVGIG (reference sequence). CDR3 coding DNA: TGTGCCTGGAGCCCCCCCGGCGAGCAGTACTTC. Translating it yields CAWSPPGEQYF.

The chain carries TRBV14 and TRBJ2-6, with D perhaps matching TRBD1 (5 bases). With 1 base removed from V and 2 bases from J, the gap between germline ends came to 6 bases. The CDR3 extends over 15 amino acids. Germline assignment: CDR1 SGHDN and CDR2 FVKESK. Here the CDR3 reads CASSQGGTGANVLTF. CDR3 nucleotide sequence: TGTGCCAGCAGCCAAGGGGGCACTGGGGCCAACGTCCTGACTTTC.

The chain employs TRBV30 and TRBJ1-1; D is ambiguous. The germline gives CDR1 GTSNPN, CDR2 SVGIG (reference sequence). V shed 5 bases and J shed 1 base, with 5 bases lying between them. The CDR3 sequence is 11 residues long. DNA of the CDR3: TGTGCCTGGGCAGGGAACACTGAAGCTTTCTTT. Encoded protein: CAWAGNTEAFF.

CDR3 loop: CASSSQGKQYF. The CDR3 region has the DNA TGTGCCAGCAGTTCACAGGGGAAGCAGTACTTC. The V gene is TRBV27, the J gene TRBJ2-7, with 7 bases matching TRBD1. The CDR3 contains 11 residues. CDR1 MNHEY and CDR2 SMNVEV come from the germline V gene (reference sequence). Losses at the gene ends were 4 bases for V and 8 bases for J; bases not matched to a gene: 2.

The V gene is TRBV5-1, the J gene TRBJ1-5; a possible D gene is TRBD1 (5 bases). Germline V gene sequence: CDR1 SGHRS, CDR2 YFSETQ. V was trimmed by 3 bases and J by 2 bases, leaving 15 bases between them. CDR3 length equals 16 residues. The CDR3 sequence: CASSSGVRDGNQPQHF. CDR3 bases: TGCGCCAGCAGCTCCGGAGTCAGGGATGGCAATCAGCCCCAGCATTTT.

J is TRBJ1-2 and V is TRBV29-1, with TRBD1 matching over 7 bases. Germline CDR1 reads SQVTM; CDR2 reads ANQGSEA. Unmatched junction bases numbered 5, after V lost 4 bases and J lost 3 bases. The CDR3 runs to 13 residues. CDR3 DNA: TGCAGCGTTGCCCGACAGGGTCACTATGGCTACACCTTC. Protein sequence: CSVARQGHYGYTF.

Only a few counts were recorded for this clone. The chain employs TRBV6-5 and TRBJ2-1, with 7 bases fitting TRBD1. The CDR3 runs 12 residues. Trimming removed 5 bases from V and 5 bases from J; junction bases left unmatched: 0. In germline, CDR1 is MNHEY, CDR2 SVGAGI. CDR3 DNA: TGTGCCAGCAGTGACAGGGACAATGAGCAGTTCTTC. This sequence encodes CASSDRDNEQFF.

In the case of this clone: A junction end diverges from the germline sequence, so it may reflect a read error. This chain joins TRBV2 and TRBJ2-1; 10 bases line up with TRBD2. The CDR3 loop spans 15 amino acids. In germline, CDR1 is SNHLY, CDR2 FYNNEI. The CDR3 reads CASREAGGTYNEQFF. DNA of the CDR3: TGTGCCAGCAGGGAAGCGGGAGGGACGTACAATGAGCAGTTCTTC.

The chain is built from TRBV29-1 and TRBJ2-1, with a tentative D call TRBD2 (6 bases). CDR1 and CDR2 from the germline V gene are SQVTM and ANQGSEA. Deletions cut 4 bases from V and 3 bases from J, with 13 bases between. The CDR3 extends over 14 amino acids. CDR3 in amino acids: CSVGRGGDYNEQFF. The CDR3 region has the DNA TGCAGCGTTGGGAGGGGCGGGGACTACAATGAGCAGTTCTTC.

The rearrangement joins TRBV2 to TRBJ2-7, with D possibly being TRBD1 (5 bases). Germline V lookup: CDR1 SNHLY, CDR2 FYNNEI. The CDR3 is 16 amino acids. The V gene lost 3 bases and the J gene lost 6 bases, with 21 bases spanning the gap. CDR3: CASSDLPRGRGGEQYF. The DNA for the CDR3 is TGTGCCAGCAGTGACCTCCCCCGCGGAAGGGGCGGCGAGCAGTACTTC.

The chain recombines TRBV29-1 with TRBJ2-2; no clear D gene. The CDR3 is made up of 12 amino acids. Trimming stripped 3 bases from V and 2 bases from J, with 4 bases between. The germline V gene encodes CDR1 SQVTM and CDR2 ANQGSEA. The CDR3 here is CSVDSNTGELFF. The CDR3 nucleotides read TGCAGCGTTGATAGTAACACCGGGGAGCTGTTTTTT.

This clone was recorded a few times. For the CDR3, the DNA is TGCGCCAGCAGCTCGGGACTAGCGGACAATGAGCAGTTCTTC. This sequence encodes CASSSGLADNEQFF. The chain combines TRBV5-1 with TRBJ2-1; TRBD2 matches at 11 bases. The CDR3 runs 14 residues. The J segment lost 5 bases and the V segment lost 3 bases, leaving 1 base of the junction unmatched. Per germline, CDR1 SGHRS and CDR2 YFSETQ.

The V and J genes are TRBV29-1 and TRBJ1-1; TRBD1 might be the D (6 bases). CDR3 length equals 12 residues. Trimming shortened V by 4 bases and J by 0 bases, and 6 bases separated the two germline ends. Germline lookup yields CDR1 SQVTM and CDR2 ANQGSEA. The CDR3 protein is CSVGQVNTEAFF. CDR3 DNA: TGCAGCGTTGGACAGGTGAACACTGAAGCTTTCTTT.

The rearrangement links TRBV27 to TRBJ1-5, with D hard to call. V lost 5 bases to trimming and J lost 3 bases, with 14 bases between them. Germline lookup yields CDR1 MNHEY and CDR2 SMNVEV (reference sequence). The CDR3 contains 15 residues. The CDR3, as DNA: TGTGCCAGCAGTCGTTGGGAGGGCCTCAATCAGCCCCAGCATTTT. Amino acids: CASSRWEGLNQPQHF.

The rearrangement joins TRBV9 to TRBJ1-6; D gene ambiguous. There are 13 residues in the CDR3. Germline CDR1 SGDLS, CDR2 YYNGEE. The ends were cut back, 0 bases at V and 7 bases at J, with 5 bases in the middle. CDR3 nucleotide sequence: TGTGCCAGCAGCGTAGAGAGAAATTCACCCCTCCACTTT. Amino acid sequence: CASSVERNSPLHF.